The entry below gives a single T cell receptor (beta chain) sequence along with its context. The antigen it recognizes is unknown. Base qualities are not recorded, but no much larger clone differs from it by a single base. These data belong to a study of type 1 and type 2 diabetes patients (dated by TCRdb to the mid-2010s). Some background on the complete study: Eight to ten type 1 diabetes patients, four type 2 diabetes patients and six or seven nondiabetic controls were recruited in China to form the cohort. Across the study, CD4+ and CD8+ T cells were positively selected from PBMCs by means of CD4 or CD8 MicroBeads on MACS columns. A total of 18,976,912 paired-end reads was generated across the whole study. In the study, high-throughput sequencing was used to profile TCRbeta repertoires so that type 1 diabetes, type 2 diabetes and nondiabetic individuals could be compared. Type 2 diabetes patients served as a disease comparison group for the type 1 diabetes patients. When roughly 20-cycle amplification was compared with approximately 24-cycle amplification, V gene usage looked similar, suggesting that primer efficiencies were similar and PCR bias was random. The TCRbeta libraries underwent paired-end sequencing on Illumina HiSeq 2000 or MiSeq instruments.

Overall study results and their limits: Type 2 diabetes patients had few highly-expanded CD4+ clones (median one), and those clones made up a median roughly 4% of reads. Because only a limited number of T2D and control samples were sequenced, some T1D-only HECs might also be present in more T2D or control samples. Highly correlated V and J gene usage patterns were observed for type 2 diabetes and control samples, with an average of around 0.97 between samples. The study groups were not matched for age and gender, which could bias interpretation. High diversity was shown by type 2 diabetes repertoires, and the diversity was significantly greater than that of type 1 diabetes repertoires in both CD4+ and CD8+ T cells.

Instrument on record: Illumina MiSeq. TCRbeta CDR3 amplification used genomic DNA from the sorted T cell subsets as template. Multiplex PCR with 30 forward and 13 reverse primers amplified the TCRbeta CDR3 region. PCR products were purified with AMPure XP beads, after which indices and adaptors were added in a second 25-cycle PCR. Before sequencing, libraries were gel-purified with the QIAquick Gel Extraction Kit. The published analysis was carried out like this. Paired-end reads were merged using FLASH and were aligned with IgBLAST to IMGT V, D and J germline references. Reads with less than 70% alignment identity to germline references were removed, leaving around 10 million reads across the study. CDR3 boundaries, reading frame and productivity were assigned following IMGT definitions. Highly-expanded clones were defined as clones at or above 1% of reads, and diversity was measured by normalized Shannon entropy. Unpaired two-tailed t-tests were used to test for differences in Shannon entropy between groups. The public reads were run again by TCRdb, first through fastp at Q25 and then through MiXCR, and only productive beta chains were kept. CDR3 protein sequences are deduplicated, and each keeps its most common genes and DNA. The V and J calls, along with clone size, are taken from TCRdb and not from the paper's own processing. The sample table contains about 250,000 distinct CDR3 sequences; only one count was recorded for around 47% of them. The ten largest clones take up approximately 13% of the sample.

The CDR3 contains 13 residues, cysteine and phenylalanine counted. CDR3 DNA only is kept here, 39 bases in frame from base 1. The germline V gene (reference sequence) specifies SSHAT as CDR1 and FNYEAQ as CDR2. Standard classification criteria for type 1 or type 2 diabetes were met by all diabetic patients, and glucose and C-peptide were assessed by WHO-recommended methods. Donors with other autoimmune diseases or infections within the previous four weeks were excluded. An approximately 10-milliliter sample of peripheral blood was drawn from every participant. PBMCs were isolated with LymphoPrep density separation.

Sequenced material: peripheral blood mononuclear cells (PBMCs). This clonotype was sampled from a man between 18 and 35 years old with type 2 diabetes. The rearrangement joined TRBV7-7 to TRBJ2-5; the D gene may be TRBD1 or TRBD2, since each aligns over 5 bases. With the DNA end fitting TRBJ2-1 better, the J assignment may be wrong. The CDR3: CASSRDRSNEQFF. The DNA is TGTGCCAGCAGCCGGGACCGGAGCAATGAGCAGTTCTTC.